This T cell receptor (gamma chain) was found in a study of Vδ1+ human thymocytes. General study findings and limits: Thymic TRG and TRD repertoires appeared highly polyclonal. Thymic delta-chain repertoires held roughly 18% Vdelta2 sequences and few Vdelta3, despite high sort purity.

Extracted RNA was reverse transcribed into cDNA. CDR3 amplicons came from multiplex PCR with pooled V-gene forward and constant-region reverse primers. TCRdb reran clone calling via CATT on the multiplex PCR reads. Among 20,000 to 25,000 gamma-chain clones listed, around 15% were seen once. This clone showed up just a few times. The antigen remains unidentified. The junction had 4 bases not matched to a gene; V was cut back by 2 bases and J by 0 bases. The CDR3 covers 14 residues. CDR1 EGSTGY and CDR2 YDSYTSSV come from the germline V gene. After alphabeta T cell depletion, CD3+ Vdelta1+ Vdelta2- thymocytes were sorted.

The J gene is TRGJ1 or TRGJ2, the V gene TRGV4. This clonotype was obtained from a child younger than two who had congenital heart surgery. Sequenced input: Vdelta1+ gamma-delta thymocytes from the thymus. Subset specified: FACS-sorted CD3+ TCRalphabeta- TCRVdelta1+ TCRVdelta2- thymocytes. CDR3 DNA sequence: TGTGCCACCTGGGATGCAAAGAATTATTATAAGAAACTCTTT. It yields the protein CATWDAKNYYKKLF.